This TCR beta chain appears in the sequencing data of a study of regulatory T cells in long-lasting Graves disease. Study-wide results and caveats: Exclusively peripheral blood, rather than thyroid tissue, was studied.

Arm-PCR of CDR3 regions and iRepertoire HTBI primers were used to build TCR beta libraries. Each CDR3 protein is one row after TCRdb ran MiXCR on the multiplex PCR reads. This table holds some 250,000 distinct CDR3 sequences, about 17% found once. This clonotype came up many times. No antigen is known for it. Time point here: newly diagnosed GD, antithyroid drugs for less than 3 months. RNA from PBMCs was the source of the TCR library. The CDR3 totals 14 residues. Unmatched junction bases numbered 10, after V lost 8 bases and J lost 7 bases. Germline V lookup: CDR1 LNHDA, CDR2 SQIVND (reference sequence). These records were also assigned to another study, of T cells in Graves' hyperthyroidism and ophthalmopathy.

The chain has TRBV19 and TRBJ1-1, with TRBD1 identical over 10 bases. The sequence derives from a woman aged 25 to 39 with Graves disease. The sample consisted of peripheral blood mononuclear cells (PBMCs), taken at new diagnosis, from a patient treated with antithyroid drugs. CDR3 sequence (DNA): TGTGCCAGTTGTACCGGGACAGGGGTTTTTGAAGCTTTCTTT. Its protein is CASCTGTGVFEAFF.